A selection of T cell receptor beta chains follows, all from one sample in a study of T-cell reconstitution after alpha-beta-depleted transplantation in children. MiXCR was run by TCRdb on the PCR reads, yielding one entry per CDR3 protein. The profile covers around 800,000 distinct CDR3 sequences, with about 15% appearing a single time and about 5% taken by the ten largest. Sequences were derived from PBMCs, mostly from graft donor cells, sampled 360 days after TCRalphabeta/CD19-depleted stem cell transplant. The source of these receptors is a male patient aged 10-17 years who had a stem cell transplant for acute lymphoblastic leukemia, so the T cells may come from the graft donor. Both conserved end residues are part of each CDR3.

J: TRBJ2-5; length: 12; V: TRBV18; CDR3: CASSPNWETQYF
J: TRBJ2-1; length: 15; V: TRBV5-1; CDR3: CASSLAGLAGTEQFF
J: TRBJ2-5; length: 14; V: TRBV28; CDR3: CASSSWTDQETQYF
J: TRBJ2-5; length: 13; V: TRBV20-1; CDR3: CSARSWHKETQYF
J: TRBJ2-3; length: 16; V: TRBV7-3; CDR3: CASSLTSSGSADTQYF
J: TRBJ2-7; length: 15; V: TRBV5-1; CDR3: CASSLGTGDGYEQYF
J: TRBJ1-3; length: 13; V: TRBV20-1; CDR3: CSAGSGAGNTIYF
J: TRBJ2-7; length: 16; V: TRBV5-1; CDR3: CASSLELTSSSYEQYF
J: TRBJ2-5; length: 15; V: TRBV11-3; CDR3: CASSLGAGIQETQYF
J: TRBJ2-5; length: 15; V: TRBV6-1; CDR3: CASSRTSGPLETQYF
J: TRBJ1-1; length: 17; V: TRBV5-1; CDR3: CASSLGDKPRRDTEAFF
J: TRBJ2-1; length: 14; V: TRBV7-9; CDR3: CASSSQISYNEQFF
J: TRBJ2-2; length: 15; V: TRBV12-3/TRBV12-4; CDR3: CATWEGLANTGELFF
J: TRBJ2-5; length: 13; V: TRBV5-1; CDR3: CASREGVLETQYF
J: TRBJ2-1; length: 15; V: TRBV4-1; CDR3: CASSLIMGPDREQFF
J: TRBJ2-7; length: 13; V: TRBV20-1; CDR3: CSAFQLAPYEQYF
J: TRBJ2-2; length: 15; V: TRBV6-1; CDR3: CASSENRGYGGELFF
J: TRBJ2-3; length: 17; V: TRBV11-2; CDR3: CASSLGGQGALMDTQYF
J: TRBJ2-7; length: 16; V: TRBV7-9; CDR3: CASSPPGQVPTYEQYF
J: TRBJ2-7; length: 11; V: TRBV12-3/TRBV12-4; CDR3: CASSWTYEQYF
J: TRBJ2-2; length: 16; V: TRBV5-1; CDR3: CASRPTSGSGTGELFF
J: TRBJ2-3; length: 16; V: TRBV12-3/TRBV12-4; CDR3: CASSPWAVRDTDTQYF
J: TRBJ2-2; length: 15; V: TRBV18; CDR3: CASSPLPSNTGELFF
J: TRBJ2-7; length: 14; V: TRBV5-1; CDR3: CASSSTSGSYEQYF